Listed here are 32 T cell receptor beta chains from one sample, sequenced in a study of HIV-infected patients and healthy controls. About 500 ng RNA was reverse transcribed with alpha and beta constant-region primers. Alpha and beta chain libraries were made separately by chain-specific third strand synthesis with multiplexing indices. TCRdb reanalysed the 5' RACE reads using MiXCR and keeps one entry per CDR3 protein. This table has fewer than 20,000 distinct CDR3 sequences, approximately 9.5% appearing once. Whole blood was used without fractionation, so all unsorted peripheral T cells were included. Sequencing was performed on blood. Receptor source: an adult in good health.

This clonotype has only a few counts. The chain employs TRBV25-1 and TRBJ2-1; D remains ambiguous. The V end lost 4 bases, the J end lost 6 bases, and 7 bases lay between the germline ends. Germline values: CDR1 MGHDK, CDR2 SYGVNS. This CDR3 is 12 amino acids long. The CDR3 region has the DNA TGTGCCAGCAGTGCTACTCCCAATGAGCAGTTCTTC. This gives the protein CASSATPNEQFF.

The rearrangement joins TRBV5-1 to TRBJ1-1, with D uncertain. The CDR3 runs 15 residues. Trimming took 3 bases from V and 1 from J, leaving 13 bases between them. In germline, CDR1 is SGHRS, CDR2 YFSETQ. CDR3 coding DNA: TGCGCCAGCAGCTCATCCCTAGACACGAACACTGAAGCTTTCTTT. Translating gives CASSSSLDTNTEAFF.

This clonotype has at least ten counts. The chain couples TRBV6-1 to TRBJ1-6; the match to TRBD1 covers 8 bases. CDR1 MNHNS and CDR2 SASEGT come from the germline V gene. Unmatched junction bases numbered 6, after V lost 5 bases and J lost 9 bases. This CDR3 spans 14 amino acids. The CDR3 DNA follows: TGTGCCAGCAGTACGACAGGGGAATCTTCACCCCTCCACTTT. It is translated as CASSTTGESSPLHF.

This clonotype has ten or more counts. The gene calls are TRBV7-2 and TRBJ2-5; no clear D gene. V lost 4 bases and J lost 4, with 13 bases in between. Germline V gene sequence: CDR1 SGHTA, CDR2 FQGNSA. The CDR3 consists of 14 residues. The CDR3 protein is CASSSRRTVETQYF. Written as DNA, the CDR3 is TGTGCCAGCAGCTCCCGTCGGACGGTAGAGACCCAGTACTTC.

This clonotype was found a few times. J is TRBJ1-1 and V is TRBV5-4; the match to TRBD1 covers 11 bases. The trim removed 5 bases at V and 3 bases at J, leaving 6 bases unmatched. The length of the CDR3 is 15 residues. Germline V gene sequence: CDR1 SGHNT, CDR2 YYREEE (reference sequence). The CDR3 nucleotides read TGTGCCAGCAGTTCGGGGGACAGGGGGTACACTGAAGCTTTCTTT. This translates into CASSSGDRGYTEAFF. Combining the CDR3 with reference TRBV5-4 and TRBJ1-1 gives the whole variable domain ETGVTQSPTHLIKTRGQQVTLRCSSQSGHNTVSWYQQALGQGPQFIFQYYREEENGRGNFPPRFSGLQFPNYSSELNVNALELDDSALYLCASSSGDRGYTEAFFGQGTRLTVV.

This clonotype was picked up many times. The chain employs TRBV3-1 and TRBJ2-1, with D uncertain. The CDR3 extends over 13 amino acids. V was shortened by 0 bases and J by 8 bases, with 8 bases between the two germline ends. The germline CDR1 and CDR2 sequences are LGHDT and YNNKEL (reference sequence). DNA for the CDR3: TGTGCCAGCAGCCAAGAAGAAGAAGATGAGCAGTTCTTC. Protein sequence: CASSQEEEDEQFF.

By proportion, this clonotype is medium-sized (0.01 to 0.1%). The V gene is TRBV5-1, the J gene TRBJ2-7; 7 bases fit TRBD1. The length of the CDR3 is 16 residues. CDR1 SGHRS and CDR2 YFSETQ come from the germline V gene. With 4 bases clipped from V and 7 bases from J, the junction kept 17 bases outside the gene matches. This CDR3 reads CASSVGSGTAYSEQYF. CDR3 coding DNA: TGCGCCAGCAGCGTGGGGTCGGGGACAGCCTATTCAGAGCAGTACTTC.

V usage is TRBV4-2 and J usage is TRBJ2-3, with D perhaps TRBD2 (6 bases). CDR3 length equals 14 residues. Germline V gene data show CDR1 as LGHNA and CDR2 as YNFKEQ. V shed 3 bases and J shed 1 base, with 8 bases lying between them. DNA for the CDR3: TGTGCCAGCAGCCAGGGACTGGGCACAGATACGCAGTATTTT. Translated: CASSQGLGTDTQYF.

V and J are TRBV11-2 and TRBJ2-7; D could derive from TRBD1 or TRBD2 (5 bases each). The CDR3 spans 18 residues. V shed 3 bases and J shed 7 bases, with 28 bases lying between them. In germline, CDR1 is SGHAT, CDR2 FQNNGV. This CDR3 is CASSFRHRGGSPLQEQYF. Here the CDR3 DNA reads TGTGCCAGCAGCTTTCGGCACCGTGGGGGTTCCCCCCTACAGGAGCAGTACTTC.

This clonotype occurred many times. The chain links TRBV19 to TRBJ1-1; D is unclear. V lost 1 base, J lost 2 bases, and 8 bases lay in between. The CDR3 has 14 amino acids. Per the germline V gene, CDR1 is LNHDA and CDR2 is SQIVND (reference sequence). CDR3 DNA: TGTGCCAGTAGTATAGTTCACTTCAACACTGAAGCTTTCTTT. Amino acids: CASSIVHFNTEAFF.

Many counts were recorded for this clonotype. The chain recombines TRBV5-5 with TRBJ1-3; D call uncertain. Germline CDR1 is SGHKS and CDR2 is YYEKEE (reference sequence). V lost 5 bases and J lost 1, with 7 bases in between. CDR3 size: 13 residues. The CDR3 spells CASSFKSGNTIYF. CDR3 in DNA: TGTGCCAGCAGTTTCAAATCTGGAAACACCATATATTTT.

The table lists this clonotype with a few counts. The chain joins TRBV20-1 to TRBJ1-1; D gene uncertain. The germline V gene has CDR1 DFQATT and CDR2 SNEGSKA (reference sequence). This CDR3 comprises 14 residues. Trimming took 6 bases from V and 0 from J, leaving 14 bases between them. Here the CDR3 DNA reads TGCAGTGCCGCAAGGGCCGTCATGAACACTGAAGCTTTCTTT. Its translation is CSAARAVMNTEAFF.

The chain recombines TRBV28 with TRBJ1-5, with 7 bases aligning to TRBD1. The V and J ends lost 6 bases and 5 bases, in that order; junction bases with no gene match: 4. The CDR3 is 13 amino acids. CDR1 MDHEN and CDR2 SYDVKM come from the germline V gene. DNA for the CDR3: TGTGCCAGCAGGCAGGGGGGACATCAGCCCCAGCATTTT. Translation gives CASRQGGHQPQHF.

This clonotype showed up many times. The chain couples TRBV12-3 or TRBV12-4 to TRBJ2-2, with D perhaps being TRBD1 or TRBD2 (5 bases each). This CDR3 comprises 16 residues. Trimming removed 3 bases at V and 7 bases at J, with 18 bases between. This CDR3 reads CASSLDAGTGGGELFF. The DNA of the CDR3 is TGTGCCAGCAGTTTGGACGCCGGGACCGGTGGCGGGGAGCTGTTTTTT.

CDR3 region: CASSRTSGTTFQETQYF. The CDR3 nucleotides read TGTGCCAGCAGCCGGACTAGCGGGACGACCTTCCAAGAGACCCAGTACTTC. The V gene is TRBV27, the J gene TRBJ2-5; 12 nucleotides agree with TRBD2. Germline CDR1 reads MNHEY; CDR2 reads SMNVEV (reference sequence). With 6 bases clipped from V and 1 base from J, the junction kept 9 bases outside the gene matches. The CDR3 extends over 17 amino acids.

There are many counts of this clonotype. This CDR3 is CASVSTDTQYF. In nucleotides, the CDR3 is TGTGCCAGCGTAAGCACAGATACGCAGTATTTT. The chain is built from TRBV7-2 and TRBJ2-3; D is unclear. CDR3 length: 11 residues. Germline V lookup: CDR1 SGHTA, CDR2 FQGNSA. Trimming left V 8 bases short and J 0 bases short, with 3 bases between. The full variable domain, rest sourced from reference TRBV7-2 and TRBJ2-3, is GAGVSQSPSNKVTEKGKDVELRCDPISGHTALYWYRQSLGQGLEFLIYFQGNSAPDKSGLPSDRFSAERTGGSVSTLTIQRTQQEDSAVYLCASVSTDTQYFGPGTRLTVL.

This clonotype has ten or more counts. The rearrangement uses TRBV24-1 and TRBJ1-1, with TRBD1 as a possible D gene (5 bases). Germline CDR1 KGHDR, CDR2 SFDVKD. The CDR3 is made up of 15 amino acids. Trimming pared 10 bases from V and 1 base from J, leaving 18 bases between. The CDR3 loop is CATRGGATQNTEAFF. The CDR3 bases are TGTGCCACGAGGGGAGGGGCCACCCAGAACACTGAAGCTTTCTTT.

This clonotype was picked up many times. This sequence joins TRBV30 and TRBJ2-2; 8 nucleotides match TRBD2. Germline values: CDR1 GTSNPN, CDR2 SVGIG (reference sequence). This CDR3 comprises 14 residues. J gave up 8 bases and V 2 bases, and 7 bases lay outside the gene matches. The CDR3: CAWSLGLAFGELFF. CDR3 bases: TGTGCCTGGAGTCTCGGACTAGCATTTGGGGAGCTGTTTTTT. The variable domain in full, with the rest retrieved from reference TRBV30 and TRBJ2-2, is SQTIHQWPATLVQPVGSPLSLECTVEGTSNPNLYWYRQAAGRGLQLLFYSVGIGQISSEVPQNLSASRPQDRQFILSSKKLLLSDSGFYLCAWSLGLAFGELFFGEGSRLTVL.

This clonotype was counted between two and nine times. The V gene is TRBV7-8, the J gene TRBJ2-3; 8 bases map to TRBD2. Germline CDR1 reads SGHVS; CDR2 reads FQNEAQ. This CDR3 has 17 residues. The V segment lost 2 bases and the J segment 0 bases; nucleotides outside the gene matches: 7. Here the CDR3 reads CASSLSGSGVSTDTQYF. The CDR3, as DNA: TGTGCCAGCAGCTTAAGCGGTAGCGGGGTTAGCACAGATACGCAGTATTTT.

This clonotype was detected ten times or more. This sequence joins TRBV20-1 and TRBJ2-2; D is undetermined. V lost 1 base, J lost 1 base, and 4 bases lay in between. The CDR3 extends over 13 amino acids. Germline V gene data show CDR1 as DFQATT and CDR2 as SNEGSKA (reference sequence). The CDR3 DNA reads as TGCAGTGCTAGAGTTGGGAACACCGGGGAGCTGTTTTTT. This translates into CSARVGNTGELFF.

This clonotype has ten or more counts. The V and J genes are TRBV20-1 and TRBJ1-2; 7 bases line up with TRBD1. The CDR3 length is 16 residues. Germline CDR1 and CDR2: DFQATT and SNEGSKA (reference sequence). Unmatched junction bases numbered 12, after V lost 0 bases and J lost 5 bases. CDR3 region: CSARDPNRQGVYGYTF. The CDR3 nucleotides read TGCAGTGCTAGAGATCCAAACCGCCAGGGGGTGTATGGCTACACCTTC.

This clonotype appeared a few times. The chain recombines TRBV4-1 with TRBJ2-7; 9 bases line up with TRBD1. Trimming took 1 base from V and 3 from J; bases not matched to a gene: 4. CDR3 length equals 15 residues. Germline loops: CDR1 MGHRA, CDR2 YSYEKL. CDR3 sequence: CASSQAGTGSYEQYF. The CDR3 DNA sequence: TGCGCCAGCAGCCAAGCCGGGACAGGGAGCTACGAGCAGTACTTC.

This clonotype was seen ten or more times. The rearrangement joins TRBV27 to TRBJ1-2, with TRBD1 as a possible D gene (6 bases). CDR1 is MNHEY, CDR2 SMNVEV, per germline (reference sequence). Trimming pared 7 bases from V and 6 bases from J, leaving 18 bases between. The CDR3 has 14 residues. The CDR3 is CASTSQAGANGYTF. CDR3 DNA: TGTGCCAGCACGAGCCAGGCAGGGGCGAATGGCTACACCTTC.

This clonotype has ten or more counts. V is TRBV18 and J is TRBJ2-3, with 7 bases aligning to TRBD2. With V trimmed by 4 bases and J by 4 bases, 2 bases remained unmatched. CDR3 length equals 13 residues. Germline values: CDR1 KGHSH, CDR2 LQKENI. The CDR3 DNA follows: TGTGCCAGCTCACGAGGGAGGGCAGATACGCAGTATTTT. As protein: CASSRGRADTQYF. Variable domain in full (rest from reference TRBV18 and TRBJ2-3): NAGVMQNPRHLVRRRGQEARLRCSPMKGHSHVYWYRQLPEEGLKFMVYLQKENIIDESGMPKERFSAEFPKEGPSILRIQQVVRGDSAAYFCASSRGRADTQYFGPGTRLTVL.

The chain carries TRBV28 and TRBJ2-7, with TRBD1 identical over 12 bases. The V segment lost 5 bases and the J segment 6 bases; nucleotides outside the gene matches: 8. This CDR3 has 15 amino acids. Germline V CDR1 and CDR2: MDHEN, SYDVKM. This CDR3 is CASSGPGTGGLEQYF. CDR3 nucleotides: TGTGCCAGCAGTGGACCGGGGACAGGGGGCCTCGAGCAGTACTTC. Full variable domain (remainder filled in from reference TRBV28 and TRBJ2-7): DVKVTQSSRYLVKRTGEKVFLECVQDMDHENMFWYRQDPGLGLRLIYFSYDVKMKEKGDIPEGYSVSREKKERFSLILESASTNQTSMYLCASSGPGTGGLEQYFGPGTRLTVT.

This clonotype showed up many times. The genes are TRBV7-2 and TRBJ2-1; D uncertain. The germline V gene has CDR1 SGHTA and CDR2 FQGNSA. The germline V and J ends were trimmed by 1 base and 0 bases, with 10 bases remaining between them. CDR3 length equals 16 residues. The CDR3 region is CASSLDRISSYNEQFF. The CDR3 region has the DNA TGTGCCAGCAGCTTAGACCGGATTAGCTCCTACAATGAGCAGTTCTTC. The complete variable domain, with remaining parts taken from reference TRBV7-2 and TRBJ2-1, reads GAGVSQSPSNKVTEKGKDVELRCDPISGHTALYWYRQSLGQGLEFLIYFQGNSAPDKSGLPSDRFSAERTGGSVSTLTIQRTQQEDSAVYLCASSLDRISSYNEQFFGPGTRLTVL.

This clonotype came up many times. This chain joins TRBV20-1 and TRBJ2-5; D unclear. CDR1 and CDR2 from the germline V gene are DFQATT and SNEGSKA (reference sequence). The CDR3 is 10 residues long. Trimming removed 5 bases from V and 6 bases from J, with 7 bases in between. The CDR3: CSAHVQTQYF. The CDR3 DNA is TGCAGTGCTCATGTCCAGACCCAGTACTTC.

There are a few counts of this clonotype. The chain joins TRBV7-9 to TRBJ2-7; D gene uncertain. V shed 2 bases and J shed 3 bases, with 11 bases lying between them. Germline CDR1 is SEHNR and CDR2 is FQNEAQ (reference sequence). The CDR3 is made up of 14 amino acids. CDR3 loop: CASSLSVSDYEQYF. CDR3 nucleotides: TGTGCCAGCAGCTTATCGGTCTCGGACTACGAGCAGTACTTC.

This clonotype rates as medium-sized (0.01 to 0.1%). J is TRBJ2-1 and V is TRBV4-1, with 11 positions matching TRBD2. The CDR3 loop spans 17 amino acids. V trimming: 4 bases; J trimming: 8 bases; junction bases outside the gene matches: 13. CDR1 MGHRA and CDR2 YSYEKL come from the germline V gene. The CDR3 DNA reads as TGCGCCAGCAGCCCCGGGCTAGCGGGAGGACCAGGGGATGAGCAGTTCTTC. Translation gives CASSPGLAGGPGDEQFF.

CDR3 protein: CASTPLRGATYGYTF. The CDR3 coding sequence is TGTGCCAGCACCCCCCTCCGAGGGGCTACTTATGGCTACACCTTC. The chain is built from TRBV27 and TRBJ1-2, with a weak D call TRBD1 (5 bases). The length of the CDR3 is 15 residues. V was shortened by 7 bases and J by 5 bases, with 20 bases between the two germline ends. CDR1 is MNHEY, CDR2 SMNVEV, per germline (reference sequence).

This clonotype was counted only a few times. The chain employs TRBV6-1 and TRBJ2-5; 8 bases align to TRBD2. The CDR3 loop spans 13 amino acids. V shed 4 bases, J shed 3 bases, and the junction held 1 base outside the gene matches. CDR1 is MNHNS, CDR2 SASEGT, per germline. CDR3 DNA: TGTGCCAGCAGTGCCGGGAGGGAAGAGACCCAGTACTTC. It is translated as CASSAGREETQYF.

There are many counts of this clonotype. As DNA, the CDR3 is TGTGCCAGTAGTCACCGGGACCGCCAGGTATACAATGAGCAGTTCTTC. This encodes CASSHRDRQVYNEQFF. The V and J genes are TRBV19 and TRBJ2-1; D may match TRBD1 or TRBD2 (5 bases each). This CDR3 spans 16 amino acids. Germline V gives CDR1 LNHDA, CDR2 SQIVND (reference sequence). V was pared by 5 bases and J by 4 bases, with 18 bases between.